Shown below are 2 T cell receptor beta chains from a single sample sequenced in a study of blood T cell repertoires in COVID-19. Clones were read by immunoSEQ multiplex PCR, and TCRdb kept only the in-frame ones, dropping some. The sample contains about 97,000 clones, almost 95% of which appear only once. Sequenced input: peripheral blood. Every receptor here comes from a man aged 45 to 65 with active COVID-19.

This chain joins TRBV5-1 and TRBJ2-2; 8 bases are a match to TRBD1. In germline, CDR1 is SGHRS, CDR2 YFSETQ. With V trimmed by 3 bases and J by 1 base, 2 bases remained unmatched. This CDR3 comprises 15 residues. Written as DNA, the CDR3 is TGCGCCAGCAGCTCCGGGACAGGGAACACCGGGGAGCTGTTTTTT. It is translated as CASSSGTGNTGELFF.

This chain links TRBV11-2 with TRBJ2-1; 11 positions match TRBD2. The V and J ends lost 5 bases and 10 bases, in that order; junction bases with no gene match: 13. Looked up from germline, CDR1 is SGHAT and CDR2 is FQNNGV. This CDR3 is built from 16 residues. The CDR3 DNA reads as TGTGCCAGCAGCATTCGACTAGCGGGATCTTTAGCGGAGCAGTTCTTC. Translated: CASSIRLAGSLAEQFF.